Following are 32 T cell receptor beta chains from one sample sequenced in a study of shared clonotypes between healthy human individuals. Assay: immunoSEQ multiplex PCR; the TCRdb copy retains only in-frame clones and omits some. In the table there are more than 400,000 clones, about 96% of which are singletons. Input material: naive CD4+ T cells sorted from blood. Described subset: CD45RA+ positively selected. The source of these receptors is a woman aged 30 to 39 in good health.

CDR3 region: CASSWQGSTGELFF. The CDR3 DNA is TGCGCCAGCAGCTGGCAGGGGAGCACCGGGGAGCTGTTTTTT. The V call is TRBV5-1, the J call TRBJ2-2; tentative D call: TRBD1 (6 bases). Germline CDR1 and CDR2: SGHRS and YFSETQ. The V gene lost 3 bases and the J gene lost 4 bases, with 10 bases spanning the gap. The CDR3 is 14 residues long.

This clone was seen just once. The chain carries TRBV10-3 and TRBJ2-7; D gene ambiguous. The germline CDR1 and CDR2 sequences are ENHRY and SYGVKD. The CDR3 covers 12 residues. The V end lost 3 bases, the J end lost 5 bases, and 8 bases lay between the germline ends. The CDR3 DNA follows: TGTGCCATCAGTGAAGGCAGTCACGAGCAGTACTTC. Its translation is CAISEGSHEQYF.

The V gene is TRBV7-9, the J gene TRBJ2-7, with D perhaps TRBD2 (5 bases). CDR3 size: 14 residues. V lost 7 bases to trimming and J lost 3 bases, with 16 bases between them. Germline-derived CDR1 and CDR2 are SEHNR and FQNEAQ (reference sequence). The CDR3 is CASTAGAIRYEQYF. In DNA form, the CDR3 reads TGTGCCAGCACCGCGGGCGCGATACGCTACGAGCAGTACTTC.

CDR3 nucleotide sequence: TGTGCCAGCAGTGAAGATCGGGACCCCGTCGAGCAGTACTTC. Protein: CASSEDRDPVEQYF. The chain combines TRBV6-1 with TRBJ2-7, with D perhaps TRBD1 or TRBD2 (5 bases each). The CDR3 length is 14 residues. Germline V lookup: CDR1 MNHNS, CDR2 SASEGT. Trimming took 1 base from V and 6 from J, leaving 13 bases between them.

The chain employs TRBV5-1 and TRBJ1-2; D gene ambiguous. The germline V gene has CDR1 SGHRS and CDR2 YFSETQ. The CDR3 extends over 13 amino acids. V was clipped by 5 bases and J by 2 bases, with 10 bases between them. In DNA, the CDR3 is TGCGCCAGCAGGCAGTGGGAAAACTATGGCTACACCTTC. This sequence encodes CASRQWENYGYTF. The whole variable domain, filled in from reference TRBV5-1 and TRBJ1-2, reads KAGVTQTPRYLIKTRGQQVTLSCSPISGHRSVSWYQQTPGQGLQFLFEYFSETQRNKGNFPGRFSGRQFSNSRSEMNVSTLELGDSALYLCASRQWENYGYTFGSGTRLTVV.

This clone showed up just once. The rearrangement joins TRBV5-1 to TRBJ2-7; 8 nucleotides agree with TRBD2. Unmatched junction bases numbered 10, after V lost 2 bases and J lost 0 bases. This CDR3 spans 17 amino acids. Germline V CDR1 and CDR2: SGHRS, YFSETQ. CDR3 nucleotide sequence: TGCGCCAGCAGCTTTGGTACTAGCGGCCGCAGCTCCTACGAGCAGTACTTC. As protein: CASSFGTSGRSSYEQYF.

The chain is built from TRBV6-1 and TRBJ2-1; 9 bases match TRBD2. J gave up 4 bases and V 5 bases, and 6 bases lay outside the gene matches. This CDR3 has 15 residues. CDR1 MNHNS and CDR2 SASEGT come from the germline V gene. CDR3 region: CASSSLAGAYNEQFF. CDR3 nucleotides: TGTGCCAGCAGTTCTTTAGCGGGAGCATACAATGAGCAGTTCTTC.

The chain joins TRBV5-1 to TRBJ2-5; D gene ambiguous. Judging by the DNA end, TRBJ2-7 fits better; the J call may be wrong. The CDR3 has 13 amino acids. Germline assignment: CDR1 SGHRS and CDR2 YFSETQ. The CDR3 DNA reads as TGCGCCAGCAGCTTTCACTTCTCCTACGAGCAGTACTTC. It specifies CASSFHFSYEQYF.

V and J are TRBV6-1 and TRBJ2-2, with a possible D match to TRBD2 (6 bases). Trimming pared 7 bases from V and 0 bases from J, leaving 12 bases between. CDR3 length: 15 residues. Germline values: CDR1 MNHNS, CDR2 SASEGT. CDR3 DNA: TGTGCCAGCAAAAGGGCGGGAACGAACACCGGGGAGCTGTTTTTT. It is translated as CASKRAGTNTGELFF.

The chain carries TRBV6-1 and TRBJ1-5; no clear D gene. In germline, CDR1 is MNHNS, CDR2 SASEGT. V lost 2 bases to trimming and J lost 6 bases, with 5 bases between them. The CDR3 length is 12 residues. The CDR3, as DNA: TGTGCCAGCAGTGAACTCGCTCAGCCCCAGCATTTT. The encoded protein is CASSELAQPQHF.

V and J are TRBV5-5 and TRBJ2-7; the match to TRBD1 covers 9 bases. Germline values: CDR1 SGHKS, CDR2 YYEKEE (reference sequence). This CDR3 spans 17 amino acids. V dropped 0 bases and J dropped 1; count of bases not matched to a gene: 8. In nucleotides, the CDR3 is TGTGCCAGCAGCTTGGACATACAGGGGGCAGGGTCCTACGAGCAGTACTTC. This codes for CASSLDIQGAGSYEQYF. The entire variable domain, with the rest obtained from reference TRBV5-5 and TRBJ2-7, is as follows: DAGVTQSPTHLIKTRGQQVTLRCSPISGHKSVSWYQQVLGQGPQFIFQYYEKEERGRGNFPDRFSARQFPNYSSELNVNALLLGDSALYLCASSLDIQGAGSYEQYFGPGTRLTVT.

This clone occurred once. The V gene is TRBV6-6, the J gene TRBJ1-2; D is unclear. V lost 7 bases, J lost 5 bases, and 17 bases lay in between. Looked up from germline, CDR1 is MNHNY and CDR2 is SVGAGI (reference sequence). This CDR3 is built from 14 residues. Here the CDR3 DNA reads TGTGCCAGCATCGGTCCCAAAGGATGGTATGGCTACACCTTC. This gives the protein CASIGPKGWYGYTF.

The gene calls are TRBV28 and TRBJ2-7, with D tentatively TRBD2 (5 bases). Germline loops: CDR1 MDHEN, CDR2 SYDVKM. The CDR3 totals 14 residues. Trimming pared 8 bases from V and 2 bases from J, leaving 16 bases between. CDR3 coding DNA: TGTGCCAGCTCTAACAGCGGCGGTCCCTACGAGCAGTACTTC. Amino acids: CASSNSGGPYEQYF.

The chain carries TRBV28 and TRBJ2-1; the D gene is possibly TRBD1 (6 bases). The CDR3 spans 16 residues. V lost 2 bases and J 5 bases, leaving 16 bases between the germline ends. CDR1 MDHEN and CDR2 SYDVKM come from the germline V gene. The CDR3 here is CASSLASQGSHNEQFF. In DNA, the CDR3 is TGTGCCAGCAGTTTAGCCTCGCAGGGGTCTCACAATGAGCAGTTCTTC.

V and J are TRBV29-1 and TRBJ2-2, with D uncertain. Trimming removed 1 base at V and 6 bases at J, with 3 bases between. Germline assignment: CDR1 SQVTM and CDR2 ANQGSEA. The length of the CDR3 is 11 residues. The CDR3 loop reads CSVEAAGELFF. The CDR3 region has the DNA TGCAGCGTTGAAGCCGCCGGGGAGCTGTTTTTT.

The chain joins TRBV2 to TRBJ1-5; 8 bases map to TRBD1. With 5 bases clipped from V and 4 bases from J, the junction kept 4 bases outside the gene matches. The CDR3 covers 14 residues. Per germline, CDR1 SNHLY and CDR2 FYNNEI. This chain's CDR3 is CASSPGTGNQPQHF. The CDR3 nucleotides read TGTGCCAGCAGTCCCGGGACAGGAAATCAGCCCCAGCATTTT.

This clone was counted a single time. The chain employs TRBV28 and TRBJ2-5, with 7 positions matching TRBD2. The J call may be mistaken, given a closer DNA end match to TRBJ2-7. The length of the CDR3 is 13 residues. In germline, CDR1 is MDHEN, CDR2 SYDVKM. The CDR3 nucleotides read TGTGCCAGCAGTAGGGAGGGCCGGAACGAGCAGTACTTC. Translating it yields CASSREGRNEQYF.

This sequence joins TRBV10-2 and TRBJ2-7, with 9 positions matching TRBD1. This CDR3 comprises 14 residues. CDR1 WSHSY and CDR2 SAAADI come from the germline V gene. Germline trimming cut 0 bases from V and 4 bases from J; bases unmatched to any gene: 1. CDR3 region: CASSESGQGYEQYF. CDR3 bases: TGCGCCAGCAGTGAGTCGGGACAGGGATACGAGCAGTACTTC.

This rearrangement joins TRBV29-1 to TRBJ2-7; no definite D call. The CDR3 has 12 amino acids. Germline loops: CDR1 SQVTM, CDR2 ANQGSEA. The V and J ends lost 4 bases and 2 bases respectively, with 9 bases between them. The CDR3 is CSVGDPTYEQYF. The CDR3 DNA is TGCAGCGTTGGCGACCCTACCTACGAGCAGTACTTC.

This chain links TRBV11-2 with TRBJ1-1, with D hard to call. In germline, CDR1 is SGHAT, CDR2 FQNNGV. This CDR3 region has 11 residues. Trimming took 4 bases from V and 4 from J, leaving 4 bases between them. The CDR3 protein is CASSSITEAFF. The CDR3 region has the DNA TGTGCCAGCAGCTCTATCACTGAAGCTTTCTTT.

To note about this clone: This specimen includes other DNA sequences encoding the same CDR3. The rearrangement links TRBV4-2 to TRBJ1-5; D gene unclear. V gave up 1 base and J gave up 0 bases, with 10 bases separating them. The CDR3 covers 16 residues. Germline-derived CDR1 and CDR2 are LGHNA and YNFKEQ. CDR3 bases: TGTGCCAGCAGCCAAGGATGGCTGGATAGCAATCAGCCCCAGCATTTT. It specifies CASSQGWLDSNQPQHF.

As concerns this clone: This sample includes further DNA sequences coding for the same CDR3. V is TRBV7-2 and J is TRBJ2-7; D possibly matches TRBD1 or TRBD2 (7 bases each). The CDR3 runs 18 residues. CDR1 and CDR2 (germline): SGHTA, FQGNSA. V shed 5 bases and J shed 1 base, with 24 bases lying between them. The CDR3, as DNA: TGTGCCAGCAGCCTAGGATGGGGGAGGGGGCTCGGGTCCTACGAGCAGTACTTC. Translating it yields CASSLGWGRGLGSYEQYF.

The chain employs TRBV7-9 and TRBJ2-4; D ambiguous. CDR3 length: 12 amino acids. Germline assignment: CDR1 SEHNR and CDR2 FQNEAQ (reference sequence). The V end was cut by 2 bases, the J end by 2 bases, with 1 base between. This chain's CDR3 is CASSLSKNIQYF. The DNA for the CDR3 is TGTGCCAGCAGCTTATCCAAAAACATTCAGTACTTC.

The chain is built from TRBV29-1 and TRBJ2-5, with 8 bases that match TRBD2. The germline gives CDR1 SQVTM, CDR2 ANQGSEA. The V gene end was trimmed by 5 bases and the J gene end by 5 bases; junction bases not matched to a gene: 7. The CDR3 sequence is 13 residues long. The DNA for the CDR3 is TGCAGCGTTTGCCGTAGACTAGCGGAGACCCAGTACTTC. It translates to CSVCRRLAETQYF.

V usage is TRBV6-5 and J usage is TRBJ2-7; 7 nucleotides agree with TRBD2. CDR1 MNHEY and CDR2 SVGAGI come from the germline V gene. Germline trimming cut 3 bases from V and 3 bases from J; bases unmatched to any gene: 8. CDR3 size: 15 residues. In nucleotides, the CDR3 is TGTGCCAGCAGTTATGGGAGGGGTTTAGGCTACGAGCAGTACTTC. The encoded protein is CASSYGRGLGYEQYF.

V gene TRBV18 combines with J gene TRBJ2-7; TRBD1 agrees at 7 bases. With 5 bases clipped from V and 4 bases from J, the junction kept 8 bases outside the gene matches. The length of the CDR3 is 14 residues. Germline CDR1 KGHSH, CDR2 LQKENI. CDR3 region: CASSSGTALYEQYF. CDR3 sequence (DNA): TGTGCCAGCTCATCCGGGACAGCACTTTACGAGCAGTACTTC.

In the case of this clone: Distinct nucleotide sequences in the sample also encode this CDR3. V usage is TRBV6-5 and J usage is TRBJ2-1, with no clear D. This CDR3 contains 14 residues. The V gene's germline CDR1 is MNHEY and CDR2 SVGAGI. The V end lost 4 bases, the J end lost 0 bases, and 7 bases lay between the germline ends. Here the CDR3 reads CASSFSDSYNEQFF. CDR3 DNA sequence: TGTGCCAGCAGTTTCAGTGACTCCTACAATGAGCAGTTCTTC.

The V gene is TRBV7-9, the J gene TRBJ1-5; no reliable D call. This CDR3 region has 12 residues. CDR1 is SEHNR and CDR2 is FQNEAQ in the germline V gene (reference sequence). Trimming shortened V by 6 bases and J by 5 bases, and 8 bases separated the two germline ends. The CDR3 region has the DNA TGTGCCAGCAGTACGAGTGATCAGCCCCAGCATTTT. Amino acids: CASSTSDQPQHF. Full variable domain (missing parts from reference TRBV7-9 and TRBJ1-5): DTGVSQNPRHKITKRGQNVTFRCDPISEHNRLYWYRQTLGQGPEFLTYFQNEAQLEKSRLLSDRFSAERPKGSFSTLEIQRTEQGDSAMYLCASSTSDQPQHFGDGTRLSIL.

The V gene is TRBV10-3, the J gene TRBJ1-1, with 7 bases identical to TRBD1. The ends lost 0 bases at V and 4 bases at J; junction bases unmatched: 8. Per germline, CDR1 ENHRY and CDR2 SYGVKD. There are 16 residues in the CDR3. The CDR3: CAISESWGRGTTEAFF. CDR3 nucleotide sequence: TGTGCCATCAGTGAGTCTTGGGGCAGGGGGACCACTGAAGCTTTCTTT.

The chain joins TRBV18 to TRBJ2-1; D perhaps matches TRBD2 (6 bases). Trimming removed 1 base from V and 12 bases from J, with 16 bases in between. This CDR3 has 14 amino acids. Looked up from germline, CDR1 is KGHSH and CDR2 is LQKENI. In nucleotides, the CDR3 is TGTGCCAGCTCACCACGGGACTCGGTAGATTCGCAGTTCTTC. Protein sequence: CASSPRDSVDSQFF.

This clone was recorded only once. The chain has TRBV7-9 and TRBJ2-5, with D hard to call. Matching the DNA end better, TRBJ2-7 makes the J call doubtful. The CDR3 runs to 12 residues. Germline V gene sequence: CDR1 SEHNR, CDR2 FQNEAQ (reference sequence). As DNA, the CDR3 is TGTGCCAGCAGCCCCAAAGGATACGAGCAGTACTTC. It encodes CASSPKGYEQYF.

CDR3 DNA: TGTGCCAGCAGCTTAGGAGGGAAGGCCGGGGAGCTGTTTTTT. It specifies CASSLGGKAGELFF. V is TRBV7-9 and J is TRBJ2-2, with a weak D call TRBD2 (5 bases). The CDR3 contains 14 residues. V was cut by 1 base and J by 6 bases, with 9 bases left in between. CDR1 is SEHNR, CDR2 FQNEAQ, per germline (reference sequence).